The T cell receptor (beta chain) under discussion was sequenced for a study of blood T cells in healthy people across ages. A second roughly 6 to 12 cycle PCR used barcoded and J-beta primers. TCRdb reprocessed the 5' RACE reads with MiXCR, giving one entry per CDR3 protein. The sample consists of over a million distinct CDR3 sequences, 40% to 55% of them appearing once. The germline V and J ends were trimmed by 6 bases and 5 bases, with 16 bases remaining between them. Germline V gives CDR1 DFQATT, CDR2 SNEGSKA (reference sequence). The CDR3 spans 14 residues. The clonotype originates from a woman aged 60-75 years in good health. This chain connects TRBV20-1 to TRBJ1-4; D not resolved. Sequencing used blood. Here the CDR3 reads CSAISPAGNEKLFF. The DNA for the CDR3 is TGCAGTGCAATCTCGCCCGCCGGGAATGAAAAACTGTTTTTT.